Following are 17 T cell receptor beta chains from one sample sequenced in a study of graft-versus-host responses after intestinal transplantation. Which antigens these TCRs recognize remains unknown. This table comes from immunoSEQ multiplex PCR, and its TCRdb copy is limited to in-frame clones, with some not included. The repertoire holds around 90,000 clones, with about 93% as singletons. Material: unstimulated CD8+ T cells sorted from spleen or lymph node cells, obtained before transplant. The receptors were sampled from a human donor who was the organ donor for an intestinal transplant.

This clone came up a few times. The CDR3 DNA reads as TGTGCCAGCAGCGAAACCACAGGGGTGAACACTGAAGCTTTCTTT. Translating it yields CASSETTGVNTEAFF. The chain has TRBV6-5 and TRBJ1-1, with TRBD1 matching over 7 bases. Trimming took 6 bases from V and 0 from J; bases not matched to a gene: 7. The CDR3 consists of 15 residues. Germline V gives CDR1 MNHEY, CDR2 SVGAGI.

This chain connects TRBV4-1 to TRBJ2-1; TRBD2 aligns across 14 bases. Germline CDR1 MGHRA, CDR2 YSYEKL. The CDR3 length is 16 residues. The V segment lost 4 bases and the J segment 5 bases; nucleotides outside the gene matches: 4. CDR3 region: CASSRSGLAGDNEQFF. CDR3 DNA: TGCGCCAGCAGCCGGTCGGGACTAGCGGGGGACAATGAGCAGTTCTTC.

The chain recombines TRBV6-5 with TRBJ2-7; D might be TRBD2 (5 bases). CDR3 size: 14 residues. Trimming took off 0 bases at V and 2 bases at J, with 8 bases between the two ends. CDR1 and CDR2 (germline): MNHEY, SVGAGI. In nucleotides, the CDR3 is TGTGCCAGCAGTTACTCGGGAGAAGCCTACGAGCAGTACTTC. Amino acid sequence: CASSYSGEAYEQYF.

This chain links TRBV4-3 with TRBJ2-2; 10 bases align to TRBD2. V shed 3 bases, J shed 6 bases, and the junction held 4 bases outside the gene matches. The CDR3 covers 15 residues. Per the germline V gene, CDR1 is LGHNA and CDR2 is YSLEER. The CDR3 DNA reads TGCGCCAGCAGCCAGACTAGCGGGCTTGCCGGGGAGCTGTTTTTT. Translated, it gives CASSQTSGLAGELFF.

The V and J genes are TRBV6-5 and TRBJ2-7, with TRBD2 matching over 7 bases. From germline, CDR1 is MNHEY and CDR2 SVGAGI. Trimming took 2 bases from V and 3 from J; bases not matched to a gene: 7. The CDR3 spans 15 residues. The CDR3 DNA sequence: TGTGCCAGCAGTTACGACGGGGGGAAGGGCTACGAGCAGTACTTC. As protein: CASSYDGGKGYEQYF.

The V call is TRBV7-2, the J call TRBJ2-5, with 8 bases identical to TRBD2. The CDR3 runs to 14 residues. The ends lost 6 bases at V and 2 bases at J; junction bases unmatched: 5. Germline V gene sequence: CDR1 SGHTA, CDR2 FQGNSA. The CDR3 region has the DNA TGTGCCAGCAGTCAAACTAGCGGACAAGAGACCCAGTACTTC. Translated, it gives CASSQTSGQETQYF.

This clone was detected only once. This chain uses TRBV9 with TRBJ1-1; 8 bases are shared with TRBD1. V dropped 3 bases and J dropped 11; count of bases not matched to a gene: 9. Germline V gives CDR1 SGDLS, CDR2 YYNGEE. The CDR3 consists of 13 residues. CDR3: CASSAGGRDRAFF. CDR3 bases: TGTGCCAGCAGCGCAGGGGGGCGGGACAGGGCTTTCTTT.

The chain employs TRBV14 and TRBJ2-7; TRBD2 matches at 8 bases. The CDR3 length is 15 residues. Germline V gene data show CDR1 as SGHDN and CDR2 as FVKESK. The V segment lost 1 base and the J segment 2 bases; nucleotides outside the gene matches: 4. The CDR3 DNA sequence: TGTGCCAGCAGCCAAGTCGGACTAGCCCCCTACGAGCAGTACTTC. Translating gives CASSQVGLAPYEQYF. The full variable domain, rest sourced from reference TRBV14 and TRBJ2-7, is EAGVTQFPSHSVIEKGQTVTLRCDPISGHDNLYWYRRVMGKEIKFLLHFVKESKQDESGMPNNRFLAERTGGTYSTLKVQPAELEDSGVYFCASSQVGLAPYEQYFGPGTRLTVT.

The table lists this clone with a count of one. The chain is built from TRBV27 and TRBJ1-2; D not certain. CDR1 is MNHEY and CDR2 is SMNVEV in the germline V gene (reference sequence). Trimming shortened V by 5 bases and J by 4 bases, and 11 bases separated the two germline ends. This CDR3 has 13 amino acids. The CDR3 here is CASSLNSPYGYTF. The CDR3 DNA sequence: TGTGCCAGCAGTCTAAACAGCCCCTATGGCTACACCTTC.

The rearrangement uses TRBV9 and TRBJ1-1; a possible D gene is TRBD1 (5 bases). CDR1 is SGDLS and CDR2 is YYNGEE in the germline V gene. The CDR3 is 17 amino acids. The V gene lost 3 bases and the J gene lost 7 bases, with 25 bases spanning the gap. The CDR3 here is CASSAPADIGQLSEAFF. The CDR3 nucleotides are TGTGCCAGCAGCGCCCCTGCGGACATCGGACAATTAAGTGAAGCTTTCTTT.

The chain links TRBV19 to TRBJ2-7; a possible D gene is TRBD1 (6 bases). There are 14 residues in the CDR3. The V end lost 5 bases, the J end lost 0 bases, and 11 bases lay between the germline ends. Germline lookup yields CDR1 LNHDA and CDR2 SQIVND (reference sequence). DNA for the CDR3: TGTGCCAGTAGTCAGGCAGGGGTCTCCTACGAGCAGTACTTC. Encoded protein: CASSQAGVSYEQYF.

The V and J genes are TRBV27 and TRBJ2-5; TRBD2 aligns across 9 bases. CDR1 MNHEY and CDR2 SMNVEV come from the germline V gene (reference sequence). This CDR3 has 16 residues. Losses at the gene ends were 6 bases for V and 5 bases for J; bases not matched to a gene: 13. CDR3 DNA sequence: TGTGCCAGCAGACCCCTTGGAGCGGGGGGCGGGGAGACCCAGTACTTC. Translation: CASRPLGAGGGETQYF.

Written as DNA, the CDR3 is TGTGCCAGCAGTTTTACCGGGGGACGCTCCTACGAGCAGTACTTC. Amino acid sequence: CASSFTGGRSYEQYF. The J gene is TRBJ2-7, the V gene TRBV27; possible D gene TRBD2, 6 bases. CDR3 length: 15 amino acids. Germline CDR1 is MNHEY and CDR2 is SMNVEV (reference sequence). Trimming took off 3 bases at V and 0 bases at J, with 12 bases between the two ends.

The chain joins TRBV27 to TRBJ2-5; 7 bases are shared with TRBD2. The CDR3 is 12 amino acids. V was pared by 8 bases and J by 5 bases, with 5 bases of the junction left unmatched. Germline V gives CDR1 MNHEY, CDR2 SMNVEV (reference sequence). CDR3 in DNA: TGTGCCAGCTGGGGAGGGTTGGAGACCCAGTACTTC. This codes for CASWGGLETQYF.

The chain couples TRBV2 to TRBJ2-7; 9 bases align to TRBD1. The CDR3 length is 17 residues. J lost 3 bases, V lost 0 bases, and 9 bases had no gene match. Germline assignment: CDR1 SNHLY and CDR2 FYNNEI. This CDR3 is CASSEALWDRVGYEQYF. The CDR3 nucleotides read TGTGCCAGCAGTGAAGCGCTTTGGGACAGGGTAGGCTACGAGCAGTACTTC. Looking up the rest from reference TRBV2 and TRBJ2-7 gives the full variable domain: EPEVTQTPSHQVTQMGQEVILRCVPISNHLYFYWYRQILGQKVEFLVSFYNNEISEKSEIFDDQFSVERPDGSNFTLKIRSTKLEDSAMYFCASSEALWDRVGYEQYFGPGTRLTVT.

Here the CDR3 DNA reads TGTGCCACCCGCCTAACCCTGTACGAGCAGTACTTC. Amino acid sequence: CATRLTLYEQYF. This chain links TRBV10-3 with TRBJ2-7; the D is unclear. CDR3 length: 12 residues. The V end was cut by 10 bases, the J end by 4 bases, with 14 bases between. Germline CDR1 is ENHRY and CDR2 is SYGVKD.

This chain links TRBV18 with TRBJ2-3, with D unresolved. Germline V lookup: CDR1 KGHSH, CDR2 LQKENI. The ends were cut back, 3 bases at V and 2 bases at J, with 6 bases in the middle. There are 13 residues in the CDR3. The CDR3 loop is CASSPSNTDTQYF. DNA of the CDR3: TGTGCCAGCTCACCTTCCAACACAGATACGCAGTATTTT.